A selection of T cell receptor beta chains follows, all from one sample in a study of T-cell reconstitution after alpha-beta-depleted transplantation in children. TCRdb ran MiXCR on the PCR reads and lists one entry per CDR3 protein. This sample has a few hundred thousand distinct CDR3 sequences; around 16% occur once, and the top ten carry less than 4%. The sample here was PBMCs from the stem cell graft donor, taken from the stem cell graft. The receptor source for this set is a human donor who donated a stem cell graft to a child with acute lymphoblastic leukemia. Each CDR3 is given with its conserved first and last residue. A D gene is named only where the DNA matches it firmly. Size values are once, few and many counts, or a class for expanded clones, and some rows have none.

CDR3 DNA: TGTGCCAGTAGTAGACTCGTCCGGGACAGGGATTTTGGCGAGCAGTACTTC
CDR3 protein: CASSRLVRDRDFGEQYF
V gene: TRBV19
D gene: TRBD1
J gene: TRBJ2-7
clone size: .

CDR3 DNA: TGTGCTAGCAGCAGACGGACTAGCGGGAGTGGGGGGAGCTCCTACAATGAGCAGTTCTTC
CDR3 protein: CASSRRTSGSGGSSYNEQFF
V gene: TRBV11-1
D gene: TRBD2
J gene: TRBJ2-1
clone size: .

CDR3 DNA: TGCAGCGTGGGGGGGACCCCAAACTATGGCTACACCTTC
CDR3 protein: CSVGGTPNYGYTF
V gene: TRBV29-1
D gene: .
J gene: TRBJ1-2
clone size: .

CDR3 DNA: TGTGCCATCAGCCCGACTGCAGGCACTGAAGCTTTCTTT
CDR3 protein: CAISPTAGTEAFF
V gene: TRBV10-3
D gene: .
J gene: TRBJ1-1
clone size: few

CDR3 DNA: TGCGCCAGCAGTGAGTCTACCAAAAACATTCAGTACTTC
CDR3 protein: CASSESTKNIQYF
V gene: TRBV10-1
D gene: .
J gene: TRBJ2-4
clone size: .

CDR3 DNA: TGTGCCACCGGGCGGGAGGTAACAGATACGCAGTATTTT
CDR3 protein: CATGREVTDTQYF
V gene: TRBV15
D gene: TRBD2
J gene: TRBJ2-3
clone size: .

CDR3 DNA: TGCAGTGCCCGGGACAGGGGACTAAGAGTGGGGACTGAAGCTTTCTTT
CDR3 protein: CSARDRGLRVGTEAFF
V gene: TRBV20-1
D gene: TRBD1
J gene: TRBJ1-1
clone size: few

CDR3 DNA: TGTGCCAGCATTCTAAACTATGGCTACACCTTC
CDR3 protein: CASILNYGYTF
V gene: TRBV6-6
D gene: .
J gene: TRBJ1-2
clone size: few

CDR3 DNA: TGTGCCAGCACCAAGGCTAGCTCTGGAAACACCATATATTTT
CDR3 protein: CASTKASSGNTIYF
V gene: TRBV9
D gene: .
J gene: TRBJ1-3
clone size: .

CDR3 DNA: TGCGCCAGCAGCTTAGCGAGGACTAGCGGGAGCATTCCCAATGAGCAGTTCTTC
CDR3 protein: CASSLARTSGSIPNEQFF
V gene: TRBV5-1
D gene: TRBD2
J gene: TRBJ2-1
clone size: few

CDR3 DNA: TGTGCCAGCAGTTACTCGATCGGGAGTGGCACCGGGGAGCTGTTTTTT
CDR3 protein: CASSYSIGSGTGELFF
V gene: TRBV6-5
D gene: .
J gene: TRBJ2-2
clone size: .

CDR3 DNA: TGTGCCAGCAGTTTGTCGATTACCGGCGGAACTGAAGCTTTCTTT
CDR3 protein: CASSLSITGGTEAFF
V gene: TRBV27
D gene: .
J gene: TRBJ1-1
clone size: once

CDR3 DNA: TGCAGCGGACCTCCTTGGTTAGCGGGAGGGCCAAGGGATGAGCAGTTCTTC
CDR3 protein: CSGPPWLAGGPRDEQFF
V gene: TRBV20-1
D gene: TRBD2
J gene: TRBJ2-1
clone size: .

CDR3 DNA: TGTGCCAGCAGTTTCCCGGCGAACACCGGGGAGCTGTTTTTT
CDR3 protein: CASSFPANTGELFF
V gene: TRBV12-3/TRBV12-4
D gene: .
J gene: TRBJ2-2
clone size: .

CDR3 DNA: TGTGCCAGCAGCCTTTTAACCTCAGGGGGGCGTCGCCTGTACAATGAGCAGTTCTTC
CDR3 protein: CASSLLTSGGRRLYNEQFF
V gene: TRBV11-2
D gene: .
J gene: TRBJ2-1
clone size: .

CDR3 DNA: TGTGCCAGCAGCCAATTATGGGGGACTAATGAAAAACTGTTTTTT
CDR3 protein: CASSQLWGTNEKLFF
V gene: TRBV3-1
D gene: .
J gene: TRBJ1-4
clone size: .

CDR3 DNA: TGCAGCGTTGGGGCCACAGGGAATAGCAATCAGCCCCAGCATTTT
CDR3 protein: CSVGATGNSNQPQHF
V gene: TRBV29-1
D gene: .
J gene: TRBJ1-5
clone size: few

CDR3 DNA: TGCGCCAGCAGCTTGCGGGAGTTCAGCTCCTACAATGAGCAGTTCTTC
CDR3 protein: CASSLREFSSYNEQFF
V gene: TRBV5-1
D gene: .
J gene: TRBJ2-1
clone size: few

CDR3 DNA: TGCGCCAGCAGCTTGCCCCCTACCCACCCTGAAGAGACCCAGTACTTC
CDR3 protein: CASSLPPTHPEETQYF
V gene: TRBV5-1
D gene: .
J gene: TRBJ2-5
clone size: .

CDR3 DNA: TGTGCCAGCAGCCAAGACACGGGATCTGGGGCCAACGTCCTGACTTTC
CDR3 protein: CASSQDTGSGANVLTF
V gene: TRBV4-2
D gene: .
J gene: TRBJ2-6
clone size: few

CDR3 DNA: TGCAGCGTGGGGACTAGCGGGACGGACGGGGAGCTGTTTTTT
CDR3 protein: CSVGTSGTDGELFF
V gene: TRBV29-1
D gene: TRBD2
J gene: TRBJ2-2
clone size: .

CDR3 DNA: TGTGCCACCAGTGATTTAGGGCACAATGAGCAGTTCTTC
CDR3 protein: CATSDLGHNEQFF
V gene: TRBV24-1
D gene: .
J gene: TRBJ2-1
clone size: few

CDR3 DNA: TGTGCCAGCAGTTCTGGGTCTAAAAACATTCAGTACTTC
CDR3 protein: CASSSGSKNIQYF
V gene: TRBV12-3/TRBV12-4
D gene: .
J gene: TRBJ2-4
clone size: .

CDR3 DNA: TGTGCCAGCAGTGAATATAAGGGGACAGCTGATCAGCCCCAGCATTTT
CDR3 protein: CASSEYKGTADQPQHF
V gene: TRBV25-1
D gene: TRBD1
J gene: TRBJ1-5
clone size: .

CDR3 DNA: TGTGCCAGCAGACAAGGTAGGGTAGCGGGAGACTACGAGCAGTACTTC
CDR3 protein: CASRQGRVAGDYEQYF
V gene: TRBV27
D gene: TRBD2
J gene: TRBJ2-7
clone size: few

CDR3 DNA: TGCGCCAGCAGCTTGGCCGGGGGGGACAGGTACAATGAGCAGTTCTTC
CDR3 protein: CASSLAGGDRYNEQFF
V gene: TRBV5-1
D gene: .
J gene: TRBJ2-1
clone size: .

CDR3 DNA: TGCAGTGCTAGCGGGGGGCTCCATAATTCACCCCTCCACTTT
CDR3 protein: CSASGGLHNSPLHF
V gene: TRBV20-1
D gene: .
J gene: TRBJ1-6
clone size: once

CDR3 DNA: TGTGCCAGCAGCAATAATGACAGGGAGAGAGGAGATACGCAGTATTTT
CDR3 protein: CASSNNDRERGDTQYF
V gene: TRBV21-1
D gene: .
J gene: TRBJ2-3
clone size: .

CDR3 DNA: TGTGCCAGCAGCTTAGAGTTCGGGGGTGGGTATGGCTACACCTTC
CDR3 protein: CASSLEFGGGYGYTF
V gene: TRBV7-8
D gene: .
J gene: TRBJ1-2
clone size: few

CDR3 DNA: TGTGCCAGCAGCCCCCCTCCCGAGGACCTCTCCTACAATGAGCAGTTCTTC
CDR3 protein: CASSPPPEDLSYNEQFF
V gene: TRBV7-2
D gene: .
J gene: TRBJ2-1
clone size: .

CDR3 DNA: TGTGCCAGCAGCCATAGTCCACAGGGGAGGCGCAATCAGCCCCAGCATTTT
CDR3 protein: CASSHSPQGRRNQPQHF
V gene: TRBV21-1
D gene: .
J gene: TRBJ1-5
clone size: many

CDR3 DNA: TGTGCCATCAGTGAGCGGCCTAGCGGGGACTACAATGAGCAGTTCTTC
CDR3 protein: CAISERPSGDYNEQFF
V gene: TRBV10-3
D gene: TRBD2
J gene: TRBJ2-1
clone size: few

CDR3 DNA: TGTGCCAGCAGTGAAGGACAGGGAGAATTCTCACCCCTCCACTTT
CDR3 protein: CASSEGQGEFSPLHF
V gene: TRBV25-1
D gene: TRBD1
J gene: TRBJ1-6
clone size: .

CDR3 DNA: TGTGCCAGCGAGGCTTCTTTTAACTATGGCTACACCTTC
CDR3 protein: CASEASFNYGYTF
V gene: TRBV12-3/TRBV12-4
D gene: .
J gene: TRBJ1-2
clone size: few

CDR3 DNA: TGCAGTGCTAGAGAGACAGGGGGAGGCGGTACGCAGTATTTT
CDR3 protein: CSARETGGGGTQYF
V gene: TRBV20-1
D gene: TRBD1
J gene: TRBJ2-3
clone size: few

CDR3 DNA: TGTGCCAGCAGCTTTTCCCCCACTGGCAGGTTGTCTAGCACAGATACGCAGTATTTT
CDR3 protein: CASSFSPTGRLSSTDTQYF
V gene: TRBV5-6
D gene: .
J gene: TRBJ2-3
clone size: .

CDR3 DNA: TGTGCCAGCAGTTTGGGGCGGAGCCTCTATGGCTACACCTTC
CDR3 protein: CASSLGRSLYGYTF
V gene: TRBV12-3/TRBV12-4
D gene: .
J gene: TRBJ1-2
clone size: .

CDR3 DNA: TGCAGTACATCGAGGCCCGGGGCCAACGTCCTGACTTTC
CDR3 protein: CSTSRPGANVLTF
V gene: TRBV20-1
D gene: .
J gene: TRBJ2-6
clone size: few

CDR3 DNA: TGTGCCAGCAGCCACCACGGGGACGTCGGGCCCCAGCATTTT
CDR3 protein: CASSHHGDVGPQHF
V gene: TRBV12-3/TRBV12-4
D gene: .
J gene: TRBJ1-5
clone size: few

CDR3 DNA: TGTGCCAGCAGTTCGGACGGGTACACAGGAGAGAGCGAGCAGTACTTC
CDR3 protein: CASSSDGYTGESEQYF
V gene: TRBV12-3/TRBV12-4
D gene: .
J gene: TRBJ2-7
clone size: .

CDR3 DNA: TGCGCCAGCAGCCAGCCTTCGGATGCTAGCGGGATTCTCGATACGCAGTATTTT
CDR3 protein: CASSQPSDASGILDTQYF
V gene: TRBV4-1
D gene: TRBD2
J gene: TRBJ2-3
clone size: few

CDR3 DNA: TGCAGTGCTAGAACCGCATTTAACACTGAAGCTTTCTTT
CDR3 protein: CSARTAFNTEAFF
V gene: TRBV20-1
D gene: .
J gene: TRBJ1-1
clone size: few

CDR3 DNA: TGTGCCAGCAGTTTGGCCCGCGGCGGGCTCTACAATGAGCAGTTCTTC
CDR3 protein: CASSLARGGLYNEQFF
V gene: TRBV12-3/TRBV12-4
D gene: .
J gene: TRBJ2-1
clone size: few

CDR3 DNA: TGCAGTGCTACAAAGGGAATCAAAAACATTCAGTACTTC
CDR3 protein: CSATKGIKNIQYF
V gene: TRBV20-1
D gene: .
J gene: TRBJ2-4
clone size: few

CDR3 DNA: TGTGCCAGCTCACCCCGGGGGAAACAAGAGACCCAGTACTTC
CDR3 protein: CASSPRGKQETQYF
V gene: TRBV18
D gene: .
J gene: TRBJ2-5
clone size: few

CDR3 DNA: TGTGCCAGCAGCCAAAACAGTTACGAGCAGTACTTC
CDR3 protein: CASSQNSYEQYF
V gene: TRBV14
D gene: .
J gene: TRBJ2-7
clone size: few

CDR3 DNA: TGTGCCATCAGTGAGTCACCTAGCGGGTCTGAGACCCAGTACTTC
CDR3 protein: CAISESPSGSETQYF
V gene: TRBV10-3
D gene: TRBD2
J gene: TRBJ2-5
clone size: .

CDR3 DNA: TGTGCCAGCAGCGTAGACCCAGCGGGAGGTCGAGAGACCCAGTACTTC
CDR3 protein: CASSVDPAGGRETQYF
V gene: TRBV9
D gene: TRBD2
J gene: TRBJ2-5
clone size: .

CDR3 DNA: TGTGCCAGCAGTTTAACGGGTTTCTACGAGCAGTACTTC
CDR3 protein: CASSLTGFYEQYF
V gene: TRBV12-3/TRBV12-4
D gene: .
J gene: TRBJ2-7
clone size: .

CDR3 DNA: TGTGCCAGCACCGTGAGCGGACGGCCCTACAATGAGCAGTTCTTC
CDR3 protein: CASTVSGRPYNEQFF
V gene: TRBV7-2
D gene: .
J gene: TRBJ2-1
clone size: .

CDR3 DNA: TGTGCCAGCAGCTTACGGCAGGGGGCCTACGAGCAGTACTTC
CDR3 protein: CASSLRQGAYEQYF
V gene: TRBV14
D gene: TRBD1
J gene: TRBJ2-7
clone size: many

CDR3 DNA: TGTGCCAGCAGTTACACTGACAGCTACGAGCAGTACTTC
CDR3 protein: CASSYTDSYEQYF
V gene: TRBV7-2
D gene: .
J gene: TRBJ2-7
clone size: .

CDR3 DNA: TGTGCCAGCAGGCCCGGGACAGGGAATACCAACATGAACACTGAAGCTTTCTTT
CDR3 protein: CASRPGTGNTNMNTEAFF
V gene: TRBV3-1
D gene: TRBD1
J gene: TRBJ1-1
clone size: .